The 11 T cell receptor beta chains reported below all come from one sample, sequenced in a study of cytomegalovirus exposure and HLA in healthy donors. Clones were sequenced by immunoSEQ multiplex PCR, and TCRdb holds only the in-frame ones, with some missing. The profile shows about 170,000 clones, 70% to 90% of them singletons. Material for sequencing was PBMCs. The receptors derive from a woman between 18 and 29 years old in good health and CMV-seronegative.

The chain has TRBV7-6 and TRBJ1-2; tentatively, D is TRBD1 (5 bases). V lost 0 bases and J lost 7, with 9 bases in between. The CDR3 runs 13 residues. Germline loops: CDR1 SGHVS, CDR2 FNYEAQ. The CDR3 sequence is CASSLAGHRGYTF. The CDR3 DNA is TGTGCCAGCAGCTTAGCCGGACACCGTGGCTACACCTTC. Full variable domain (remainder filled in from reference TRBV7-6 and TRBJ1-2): GAGVSQSPRYKVTKRGQDVALRCDPISGHVSLYWYRQALGQGPEFLTYFNYEAQQDKSGLPNDRFSAERPEGSISTLTIQRTEQRDSAMYRCASSLAGHRGYTFGSGTRLTVV.

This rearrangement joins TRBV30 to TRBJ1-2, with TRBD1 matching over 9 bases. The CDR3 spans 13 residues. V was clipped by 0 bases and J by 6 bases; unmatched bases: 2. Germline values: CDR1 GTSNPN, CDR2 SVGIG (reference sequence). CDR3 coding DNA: TGTGCCTGGAGTGTATGGACAGGGGATGGCTACACCTTC. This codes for CAWSVWTGDGYTF.

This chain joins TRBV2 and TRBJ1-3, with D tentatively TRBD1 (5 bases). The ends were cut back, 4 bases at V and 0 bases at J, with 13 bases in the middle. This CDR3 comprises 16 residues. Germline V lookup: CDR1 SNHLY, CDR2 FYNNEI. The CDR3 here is CASSASDSSSGNTIYF. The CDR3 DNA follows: TGTGCCAGCAGTGCCTCTGACAGCTCCTCTGGAAACACCATATATTTT. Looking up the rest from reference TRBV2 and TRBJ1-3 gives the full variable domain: EPEVTQTPSHQVTQMGQEVILRCVPISNHLYFYWYRQILGQKVEFLVSFYNNEISEKSEIFDDQFSVERPDGSNFTLKIRSTKLEDSAMYFCASSASDSSSGNTIYFGEGSWLTVV.

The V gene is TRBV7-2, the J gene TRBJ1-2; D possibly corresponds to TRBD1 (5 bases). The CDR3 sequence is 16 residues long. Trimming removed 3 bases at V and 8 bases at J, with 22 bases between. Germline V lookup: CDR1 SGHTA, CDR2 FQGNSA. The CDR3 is CASSLTPDDRASGYTF. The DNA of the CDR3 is TGTGCCAGCAGCTTGACTCCTGATGACAGAGCGAGCGGCTACACCTTC.

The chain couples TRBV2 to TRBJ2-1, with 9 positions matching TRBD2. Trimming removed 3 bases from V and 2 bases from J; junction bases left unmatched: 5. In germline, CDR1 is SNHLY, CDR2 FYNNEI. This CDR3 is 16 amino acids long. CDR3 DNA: TGTGCCAGCAGTGAGTTCCCTAGCGGGGCCTACAATGAGCAGTTCTTC. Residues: CASSEFPSGAYNEQFF.

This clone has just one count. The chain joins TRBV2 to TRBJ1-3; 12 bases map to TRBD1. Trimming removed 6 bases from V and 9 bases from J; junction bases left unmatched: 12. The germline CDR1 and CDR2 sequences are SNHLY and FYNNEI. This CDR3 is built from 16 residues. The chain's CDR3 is CASRVQGQGAIGTIYF. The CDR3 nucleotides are TGTGCCAGCAGAGTCCAGGGACAGGGGGCAATTGGCACCATATATTTT.

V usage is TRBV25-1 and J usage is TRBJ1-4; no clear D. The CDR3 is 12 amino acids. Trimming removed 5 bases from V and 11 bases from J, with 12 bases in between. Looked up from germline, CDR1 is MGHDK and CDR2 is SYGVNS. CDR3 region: CASSFAERKLFF. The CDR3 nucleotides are TGTGCCAGCAGTTTTGCGGAAAGGAAACTGTTTTTT. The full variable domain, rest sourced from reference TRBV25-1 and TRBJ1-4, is EADIYQTPRYLVIGTGKKITLECSQTMGHDKMYWYQQDPGMELHLIHYSYGVNSTEKGDLSSESTVSRIRTEHFPLTLESARPSHTSQYLCASSFAERKLFFGSGTQLSVL.

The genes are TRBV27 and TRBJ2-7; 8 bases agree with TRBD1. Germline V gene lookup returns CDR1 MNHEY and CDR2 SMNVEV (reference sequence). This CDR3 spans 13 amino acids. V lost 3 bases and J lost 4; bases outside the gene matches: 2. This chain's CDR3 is CASSFGQGYEQYF. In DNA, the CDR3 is TGTGCCAGCAGTTTCGGACAGGGTTACGAGCAGTACTTC.

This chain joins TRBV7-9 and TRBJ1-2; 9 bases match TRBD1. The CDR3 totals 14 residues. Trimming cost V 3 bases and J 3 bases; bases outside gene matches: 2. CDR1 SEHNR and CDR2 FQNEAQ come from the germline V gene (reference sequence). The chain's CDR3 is CASSFRDRDYGYTF. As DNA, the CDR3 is TGTGCCAGCAGCTTTAGGGACAGGGACTATGGCTACACCTTC.

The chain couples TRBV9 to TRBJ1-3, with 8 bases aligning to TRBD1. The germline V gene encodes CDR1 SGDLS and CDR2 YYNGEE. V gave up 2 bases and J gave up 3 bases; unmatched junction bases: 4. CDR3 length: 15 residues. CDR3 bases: TGTGCCAGCAGCGTCCAGGGGGCGGGTGGAAACACCATATATTTT. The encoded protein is CASSVQGAGGNTIYF.

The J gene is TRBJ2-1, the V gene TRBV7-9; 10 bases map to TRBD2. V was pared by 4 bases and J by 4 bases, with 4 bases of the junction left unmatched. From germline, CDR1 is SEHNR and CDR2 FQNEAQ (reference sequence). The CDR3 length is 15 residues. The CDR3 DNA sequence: TGTGCCAGCAGCTCAGCGGGAGGGCCATACAATGAGCAGTTCTTC. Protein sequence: CASSSAGGPYNEQFF.